These 22 T cell receptor beta chains originate from one sample sequenced in a study of radiotherapy plus CTLA-4 blockade in lung cancer (dated by TCRdb to 2017 to 2018). The library was prepared using the immunoSEQ multiplex PCR assay. In its TCRdb copy, this immuneACCESS table keeps in-frame sequences only and misses some clones. Where compared with another copy, unresolved V genes explain less than half of these, and the others have no known cause. Recorded for this sample are roughly 42,000 clones; 63% of them occurred a single time. Of the sample, roughly 18% is held by the ten largest clones. The sequences come from peripheral blood, collected from a patient treated with radiotherapy plus ipilimumab. Receptor source: a human donor with non-small cell lung cancer who had a partial response to radiotherapy plus ipilimumab.

As DNA, the CDR3 is TGTGCCAGCATAAACCGGGACAGGGTACATGGCTACACCTTC. Its translation: CASINRDRVHGYTF. The chain combines TRBV6-1 with TRBJ1-2; the match to TRBD1 covers 9 bases. Per germline, CDR1 MNHNS and CDR2 SASEGT. Unmatched junction bases numbered 9, after V lost 7 bases and J lost 6 bases. This CDR3 comprises 14 residues.

The genes are TRBV7-3 and TRBJ2-1; D is undetermined. CDR3 length equals 14 residues. CDR1 and CDR2 (germline): SGHTA, FQGTGA. V lost 1 base and J lost 4, with 8 bases in between. The CDR3 DNA reads TGTGCCAGCAGCTTAAGACAAGAGTACAATGAGCAGTTCTTC. Encoded protein: CASSLRQEYNEQFF.

V gene TRBV30 combines with J gene TRBJ1-3; no definite D call. The CDR3 runs to 15 residues. The ends were cut back, 8 bases at V and 0 bases at J, with 17 bases in the middle. The V gene's germline CDR1 is GTSNPN and CDR2 SVGIG (reference sequence). The CDR3 region is CALRRAAYSGNTIYF. The CDR3 DNA is TGTGCCCTCAGGAGGGCAGCATACTCTGGAAACACCATATATTTT.

This clone was seen a handful of times. The chain employs TRBV2 and TRBJ1-3; D is possibly TRBD1 (6 bases). This CDR3 is 15 amino acids long. The germline CDR1 and CDR2 sequences are SNHLY and FYNNEI. Trimming shortened V by 6 bases and J by 2 bases, and 14 bases separated the two germline ends. CDR3 sequence reads: CASRKSQGTGNTIYF. The CDR3 nucleotides are TGTGCCAGCAGGAAATCTCAGGGGACTGGAAACACCATATATTTT.

The CDR3 DNA follows: TGTGCCAGCAGTAAGAACAGGGACTCCTACGAGCAGTACTTC. The encoded protein is CASSKNRDSYEQYF. The rearrangement uses TRBV27 and TRBJ2-7, with D possibly matching TRBD1 (6 bases). Deletions cut 5 bases from V and 0 bases from J, with 11 bases between. CDR1 MNHEY and CDR2 SMNVEV come from the germline V gene (reference sequence). The CDR3 has 14 amino acids.

A single count supports this clone. The V gene is TRBV7-2, the J gene TRBJ1-1; no clear D. The V gene lost 0 bases and the J gene lost 6 bases, with 17 bases spanning the gap. CDR3 length equals 16 residues. Germline CDR1 and CDR2: SGHTA and FQGNSA. In DNA form, the CDR3 reads TGTGCCAGCAGCTTAGCGCGAGGATTTCAACTACCTGAAGCTTTCTTT. This codes for CASSLARGFQLPEAFF.

The V gene is TRBV11-2, the J gene TRBJ1-2; tentative D call: TRBD1 (6 bases). The length of the CDR3 is 15 residues. Germline loops: CDR1 SGHAT, CDR2 FQNNGV. The V end lost 4 bases, the J end lost 0 bases, and 12 bases lay between the germline ends. Written as DNA, the CDR3 is TGTGCCAGCAGCTCCCAGGGGCGAGCTAACTATGGCTACACCTTC. Translating it yields CASSSQGRANYGYTF.

The gene calls are TRBV27 and TRBJ2-6, with no clear D. Trimming removed 3 bases from V and 2 bases from J, with 11 bases in between. From germline, CDR1 is MNHEY and CDR2 SMNVEV (reference sequence). This CDR3 comprises 16 residues. CDR3 DNA: TGTGCCAGCAGTTTTTCGGTATCTGCTGGGGCCAACGTCCTGACTTTC. Residues: CASSFSVSAGANVLTF.

This chain connects TRBV6-5 to TRBJ2-2, with TRBD2 matching 7 bases. CDR1 is MNHEY and CDR2 is SVGAGI in the germline V gene. The V gene end was trimmed by 7 bases and the J gene end by 5 bases; junction bases not matched to a gene: 10. The CDR3 totals 15 residues. The CDR3 DNA sequence: TGTGCCAGCACTCGCGGCGGGGGAGGGACCGGGGAGCTGTTTTTT. It translates to CASTRGGGGTGELFF.

The chain joins TRBV7-2 to TRBJ2-1, with TRBD2 matching over 7 bases. The CDR3 extends over 15 amino acids. Trimming cost V 5 bases and J 2 bases; bases outside gene matches: 6. Germline assignment: CDR1 SGHTA and CDR2 FQGNSA. The CDR3: CASSRVGGAYNEQFF. CDR3 bases: TGTGCCAGCAGCAGAGTGGGGGGGGCCTACAATGAGCAGTTCTTC.

In its sample, this clone was seen once. The CDR3 DNA reads as TGTGCCAGCAGCGGGACAGGGGAAAAAAATGAGCAGTTCTTC. This sequence encodes CASSGTGEKNEQFF. The rearrangement joins TRBV5-4 to TRBJ2-1; 10 bases are a match to TRBD1. CDR1 is SGHNT and CDR2 is YYREEE in the germline V gene (reference sequence). There are 14 residues in the CDR3. The V and J ends lost 4 bases and 7 bases, in that order; junction bases with no gene match: 5.

This chain links TRBV15 with TRBJ2-1, with D unclear. Germline assignment: CDR1 LNHNV and CDR2 YYDKDF (reference sequence). V shed 0 bases and J shed 8 bases, with 14 bases lying between them. This CDR3 has 15 residues. This CDR3 is CATSRESGSVDEQFF. CDR3 DNA sequence: TGTGCCACCAGCAGAGAATCCGGGTCAGTCGATGAGCAGTTCTTC.

The chain has TRBV4-1 and TRBJ1-3, with D uncertain. This CDR3 is 15 amino acids long. V lost 0 bases and J 2 bases, leaving 8 bases between the germline ends. Germline lookup yields CDR1 MGHRA and CDR2 YSYEKL. CDR3 region: CASSQDIAPGNTIYF. Written as DNA, the CDR3 is TGCGCCAGCAGCCAAGATATAGCGCCTGGAAACACCATATATTTT.

The chain recombines TRBV7-6 with TRBJ1-1, with 12 bases aligning to TRBD1. Germline lookup yields CDR1 SGHVS and CDR2 FNYEAQ. The length of the CDR3 is 19 residues. V trimming: 4 bases; J trimming: 4 bases; junction bases outside the gene matches: 16. For the CDR3, the DNA is TGTGCCAGCAGCTCCCAAAGACCGGGACAGGGGGCTTATGGCACTGAAGCTTTCTTT. Residues: CASSSQRPGQGAYGTEAFF.

This rearrangement joins TRBV7-9 to TRBJ2-3; 10 positions agree with TRBD2. This CDR3 spans 16 amino acids. Germline CDR1 reads SEHNR; CDR2 reads FQNEAQ (reference sequence). Trimming cost V 5 bases and J 2 bases; bases outside gene matches: 7. CDR3 in amino acids: CASSGKRGGPTDTQYF. CDR3 nucleotides: TGTGCCAGCAGCGGCAAGCGGGGGGGCCCCACAGATACGCAGTATTTT.

The chain carries TRBV5-1 and TRBJ1-2; D is possibly TRBD1 (5 bases). The V end lost 4 bases, the J end lost 6 bases, and 16 bases lay between the germline ends. Germline V lookup: CDR1 SGHRS, CDR2 YFSETQ. The CDR3 is 14 residues long. The CDR3 coding sequence is TGCGCCAGCAGCCCGAGAGGGGAGGTTGATGGCTACACCTTC. It is translated as CASSPRGEVDGYTF.

Concerning this clone itself: The junction departs from the called germline gene at one end, perhaps through a read error. The rearrangement uses TRBV28 and TRBJ1-1; 7 bases are shared with TRBD1. Germline CDR1 reads MDHEN; CDR2 reads SYDVKM. This CDR3 region has 14 residues. The CDR3, as DNA: TGTGCCAGCAGGACCGGGACAGCCCCTGCAGGGTCCCTATTT. It is translated as CASRTGTAPAGSLF.

This clone was recorded many times. Distinct nucleotide sequences in the sample also encode this CDR3. The chain is built from TRBV27 and TRBJ2-7; 9 bases line up with TRBD1. Germline loops: CDR1 MNHEY, CDR2 SMNVEV (reference sequence). The ends lost 6 bases at V and 3 bases at J; junction bases unmatched: 6. This CDR3 spans 14 amino acids. Here the CDR3 DNA reads TGTGCCAGCAGCCTACAGGGGGCCAACTACGAGCAGTACTTC. This sequence encodes CASSLQGANYEQYF.

The genes are TRBV18 and TRBJ2-5; 9 positions match TRBD1. Germline V gives CDR1 KGHSH, CDR2 LQKENI. The CDR3 runs to 15 residues. Trimming cost V 3 bases and J 5 bases; bases outside gene matches: 7. CDR3 nucleotides: TGTGCCAGCTCACCCCGGACAGGGGCGGGGGAGACCCAGTACTTC. It translates to CASSPRTGAGETQYF.

This clone showed up just a few times. This chain uses TRBV9 with TRBJ2-7, with TRBD2 matching 7 bases. Trimming cost V 0 bases and J 1 base; bases outside gene matches: 1. This CDR3 region has 14 residues. Germline assignment: CDR1 SGDLS and CDR2 YYNGEE. Written as DNA, the CDR3 is TGTGCCAGCAGCGTAGGGCGGGGGTCCTACGAGCAGTACTTC. Translated, it gives CASSVGRGSYEQYF.

V usage is TRBV4-3 and J usage is TRBJ2-7; a weak D match, TRBD1 (7 bases). V was trimmed by 0 bases and J by 0 bases, leaving 12 bases between them. Per the germline V gene, CDR1 is LGHNA and CDR2 is YSLEER. The CDR3 sequence is 16 residues long. The CDR3 nucleotides are TGCGCCAGCAGCCAAGAGACTAGGGGGCTCTCCTACGAGCAGTACTTC. This translates into CASSQETRGLSYEQYF.

This sequence joins TRBV10-1 and TRBJ2-1; D may be TRBD2 (5 bases). Germline V gene data show CDR1 as WNHNN and CDR2 as SYGVQD (reference sequence). Between the trimmed V and J ends, which lost 0 bases and 4 bases, there was a span of 13 bases. The CDR3 consists of 16 residues. CDR3 region: CASSESKRPIYNEQFF. The CDR3 DNA sequence: TGCGCCAGCAGTGAGTCGAAGCGGCCCATTTACAATGAGCAGTTCTTC.